This TCR beta chain was captured in a study of identifying expanded T cells in peripheral blood. Trimming removed 1 base from V and 5 bases from J; junction bases left unmatched: 3. CDR3 size: 16 residues. CDR1 and CDR2 from the germline V gene are SGHVS and FQNEAQ. No infections or other immune events were documented during collection. Using immunoSEQ multiplex PCR, the repertoire was profiled, and TCRdb retains in-frame clones only, with some absent. The table lists about 85,000 clones, approximately 90% of them singletons, with roughly 19% in the top ten. This TCR came from a person aged 18 to 70 in good health. The sequenced sample was blood. The rearrangement joins TRBV7-8 to TRBJ2-5; 14 bases match TRBD2. The chain's CDR3 is CASSLVGLAGEETQYF. The CDR3 DNA sequence: TGTGCCAGCAGCTTAGTGGGACTAGCGGGGGAGGAGACCCAGTACTTC.